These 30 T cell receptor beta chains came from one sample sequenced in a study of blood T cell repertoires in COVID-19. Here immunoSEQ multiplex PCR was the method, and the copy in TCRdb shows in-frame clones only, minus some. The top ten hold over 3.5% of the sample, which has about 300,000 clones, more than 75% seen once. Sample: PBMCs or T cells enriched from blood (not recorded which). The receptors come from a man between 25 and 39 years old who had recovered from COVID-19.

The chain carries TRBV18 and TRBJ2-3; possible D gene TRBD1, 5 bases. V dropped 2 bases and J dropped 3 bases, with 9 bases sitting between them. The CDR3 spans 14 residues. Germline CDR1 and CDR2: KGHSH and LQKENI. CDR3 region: CASSPMKGTDTQYF. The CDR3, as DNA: TGTGCCAGCTCACCAATGAAGGGGACAGATACGCAGTATTTT.

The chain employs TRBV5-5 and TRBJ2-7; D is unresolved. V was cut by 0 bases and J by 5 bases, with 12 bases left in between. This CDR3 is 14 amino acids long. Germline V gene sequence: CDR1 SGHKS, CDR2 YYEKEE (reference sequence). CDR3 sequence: CASSLVAVFDEQYF. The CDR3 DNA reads TGTGCCAGCAGCTTGGTGGCAGTTTTCGACGAGCAGTACTTC.

The CDR3 here is CASSTTGGSAFF. The CDR3 coding sequence is TGTGCCAGCAGCACGACAGGGGGCTCGGCTTTCTTT. The chain is built from TRBV6-5 and TRBJ1-1; the match to TRBD1 covers 10 bases. The CDR3 contains 12 residues. Trimming took 6 bases from V and 11 from J; bases not matched to a gene: 6. CDR1 and CDR2 from the germline V gene are MNHEY and SVGAGI.

CDR3 sequence: CASSQETIDRYYGYTF. CDR3 nucleotide sequence: TGCGCCAGCAGCCAAGAGACGATTGACAGGTACTATGGCTACACCTTC. This chain joins TRBV4-1 and TRBJ1-2; a weak D match, TRBD1 (6 bases). The CDR3 loop spans 16 amino acids. V was cut by 0 bases and J by 3 bases, with 14 bases left in between. The germline V gene encodes CDR1 MGHRA and CDR2 YSYEKL.

The CDR3 DNA is TGTGCCAGCAACCCGAGAGGGGGCAACACAGATACGCAGTATTTT. Protein product: CASNPRGGNTDTQYF. This chain links TRBV11-2 with TRBJ2-3; 7 nucleotides line up with TRBD1. The ends lost 7 bases at V and 2 bases at J; junction bases unmatched: 9. Germline CDR1 and CDR2: SGHAT and FQNNGV. The CDR3 is made up of 15 amino acids.

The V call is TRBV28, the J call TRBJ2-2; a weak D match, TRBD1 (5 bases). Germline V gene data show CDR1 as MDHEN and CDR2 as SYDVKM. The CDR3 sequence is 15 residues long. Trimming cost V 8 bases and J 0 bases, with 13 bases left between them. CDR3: CASGDSSPNTGELFF. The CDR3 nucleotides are TGTGCCAGCGGCGACAGTAGCCCGAACACCGGGGAGCTGTTTTTT.

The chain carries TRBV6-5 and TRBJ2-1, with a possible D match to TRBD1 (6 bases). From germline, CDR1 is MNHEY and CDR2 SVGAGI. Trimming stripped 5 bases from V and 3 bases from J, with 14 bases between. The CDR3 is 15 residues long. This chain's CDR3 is CASSRIGTRYNEQFF. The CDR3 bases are TGTGCCAGCAGTCGAATCGGGACACGCTACAATGAGCAGTTCTTC.

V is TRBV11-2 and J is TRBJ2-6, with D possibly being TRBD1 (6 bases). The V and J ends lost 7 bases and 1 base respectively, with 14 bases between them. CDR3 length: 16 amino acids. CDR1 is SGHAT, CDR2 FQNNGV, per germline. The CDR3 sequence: CASTSDRPSGANVLTF. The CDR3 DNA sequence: TGTGCCAGCACCTCCGACAGGCCGTCTGGGGCCAACGTCCTGACTTTC. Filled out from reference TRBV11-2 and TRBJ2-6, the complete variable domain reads EAGVAQSPRYKIIEKRQSVAFWCNPISGHATLYWYQQILGQGPKLLIQFQNNGVVDDSQLPKDRFSAERLKGVDSTLKIQPAKLEDSAVYLCASTSDRPSGANVLTFGAGSRLTVL.

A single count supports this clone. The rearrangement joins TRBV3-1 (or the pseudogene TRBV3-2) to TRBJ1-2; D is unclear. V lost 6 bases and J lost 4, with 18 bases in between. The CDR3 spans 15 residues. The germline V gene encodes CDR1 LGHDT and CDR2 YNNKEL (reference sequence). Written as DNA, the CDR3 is TGTGCCAGCAGACCACGGGCCGGGCGGGCCTATGGCTACACCTTC. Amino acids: CASRPRAGRAYGYTF.

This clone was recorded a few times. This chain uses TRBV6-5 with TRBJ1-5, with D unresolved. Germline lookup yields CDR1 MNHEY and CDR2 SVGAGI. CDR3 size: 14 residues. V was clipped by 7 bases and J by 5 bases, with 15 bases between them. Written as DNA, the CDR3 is TGTGCCAGCACCCCCGGGGTAGTAGATCAGCCCCAGCATTTT. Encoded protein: CASTPGVVDQPQHF.

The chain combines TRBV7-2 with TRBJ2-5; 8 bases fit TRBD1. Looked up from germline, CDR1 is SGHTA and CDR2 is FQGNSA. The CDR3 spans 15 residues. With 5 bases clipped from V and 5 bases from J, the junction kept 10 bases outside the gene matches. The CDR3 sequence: CASSLGQGGGETQYF. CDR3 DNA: TGTGCCAGCAGCCTCGGACAGGGAGGAGGCGAGACCCAGTACTTC. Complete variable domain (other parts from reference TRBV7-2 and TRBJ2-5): GAGVSQSPSNKVTEKGKDVELRCDPISGHTALYWYRQSLGQGLEFLIYFQGNSAPDKSGLPSDRFSAERTGGSVSTLTIQRTQQEDSAVYLCASSLGQGGGETQYFGPGTRLLVL.

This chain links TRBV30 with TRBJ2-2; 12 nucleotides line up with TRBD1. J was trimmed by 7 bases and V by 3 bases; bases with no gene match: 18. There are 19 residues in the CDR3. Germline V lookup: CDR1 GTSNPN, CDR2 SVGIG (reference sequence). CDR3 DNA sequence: TGTGCCTGGAGCAAAAGACGGGACAGGGGGCCAGTCGGGAGCGGGGAGCTGTTTTTT. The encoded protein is CAWSKRRDRGPVGSGELFF. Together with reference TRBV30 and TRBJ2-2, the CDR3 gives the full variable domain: SQTIHQWPATLVQPVGSPLSLECTVEGTSNPNLYWYRQAAGRGLQLLFYSVGIGQISSEVPQNLSASRPQDRQFILSSKKLLLSDSGFYLCAWSKRRDRGPVGSGELFFGEGSRLTVL.

CDR3 region: CASSQEGTVSGGETQYF. As DNA, the CDR3 is TGCGCCAGCAGCCAAGAGGGGACTGTCTCAGGGGGAGAGACCCAGTACTTC. The J gene is TRBJ2-5, the V gene TRBV4-1, with D maybe TRBD1 (7 bases). In germline, CDR1 is MGHRA, CDR2 YSYEKL. The CDR3 has 17 amino acids. V gave up 0 bases and J gave up 4 bases, with 18 bases separating them.

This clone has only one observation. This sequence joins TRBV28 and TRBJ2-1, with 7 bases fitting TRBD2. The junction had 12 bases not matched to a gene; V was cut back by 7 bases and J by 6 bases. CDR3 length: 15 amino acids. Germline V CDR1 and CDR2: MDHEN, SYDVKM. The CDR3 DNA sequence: TGTGCCAGCACCCCGCGGCGGGGGTCGGGCAATGAGCAGTTCTTC. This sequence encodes CASTPRRGSGNEQFF.

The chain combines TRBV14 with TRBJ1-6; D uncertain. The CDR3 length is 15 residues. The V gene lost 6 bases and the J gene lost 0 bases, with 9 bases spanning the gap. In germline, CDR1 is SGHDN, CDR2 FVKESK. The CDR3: CASSLGISYNSPLHF. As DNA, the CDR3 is TGTGCCAGCAGTCTCGGGATCTCCTATAATTCACCCCTCCACTTT.

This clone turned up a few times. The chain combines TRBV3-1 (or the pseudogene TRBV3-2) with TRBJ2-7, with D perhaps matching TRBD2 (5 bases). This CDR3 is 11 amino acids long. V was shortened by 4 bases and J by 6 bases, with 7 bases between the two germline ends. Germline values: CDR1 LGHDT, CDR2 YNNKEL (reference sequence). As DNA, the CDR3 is TGTGCCAGCAGCCGTCGGGGCGAGCAGTACTTC. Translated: CASSRRGEQYF.

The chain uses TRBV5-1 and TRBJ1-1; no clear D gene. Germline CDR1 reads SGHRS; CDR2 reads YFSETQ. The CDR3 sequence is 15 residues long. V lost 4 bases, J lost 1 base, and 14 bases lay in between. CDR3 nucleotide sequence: TGCGCCAGCAGCCCGGACGGAGGAAGGAACACTGAAGCTTTCTTT. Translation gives CASSPDGGRNTEAFF.

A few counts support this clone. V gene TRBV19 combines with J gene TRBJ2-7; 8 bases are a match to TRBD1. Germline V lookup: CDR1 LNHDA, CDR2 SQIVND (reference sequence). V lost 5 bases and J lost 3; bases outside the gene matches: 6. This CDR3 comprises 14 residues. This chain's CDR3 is CASSPQGAIYEQYF. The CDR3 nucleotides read TGTGCCAGTAGTCCTCAGGGGGCAATCTACGAGCAGTACTTC.

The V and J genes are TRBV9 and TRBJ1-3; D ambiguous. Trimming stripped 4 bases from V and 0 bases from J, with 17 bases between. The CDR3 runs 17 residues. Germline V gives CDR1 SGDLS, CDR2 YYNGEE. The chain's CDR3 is CASSSSREGGSGNTIYF. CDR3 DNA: TGTGCCAGCAGCTCCTCCAGAGAGGGCGGCTCTGGAAACACCATATATTTT.

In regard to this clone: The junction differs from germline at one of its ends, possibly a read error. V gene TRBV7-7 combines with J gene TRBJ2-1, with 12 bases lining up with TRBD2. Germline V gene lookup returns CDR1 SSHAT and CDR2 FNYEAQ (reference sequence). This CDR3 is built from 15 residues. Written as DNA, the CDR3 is TGTGCTAGCAGCCCAGGACTAGCGGGACACAATGAGCAGTTCTTC. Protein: CASSPGLAGHNEQFF. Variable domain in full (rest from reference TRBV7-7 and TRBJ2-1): GAGVSQSPRYKVTKRGQDVTLRCDPISSHATLYWYQQALGQGPEFLTYFNYEAQPDKSGLPSDRFSAERPEGSISTLTIQRTEQRDSAMYRCASSPGLAGHNEQFFGPGTRLTVL.

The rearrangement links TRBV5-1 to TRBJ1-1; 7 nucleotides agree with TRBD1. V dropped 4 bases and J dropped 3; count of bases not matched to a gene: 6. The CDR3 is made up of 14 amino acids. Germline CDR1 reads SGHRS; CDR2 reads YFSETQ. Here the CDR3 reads CASSIRGRDTEAFF. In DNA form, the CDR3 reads TGCGCCAGCAGCATAAGGGGGCGGGACACTGAAGCTTTCTTT.

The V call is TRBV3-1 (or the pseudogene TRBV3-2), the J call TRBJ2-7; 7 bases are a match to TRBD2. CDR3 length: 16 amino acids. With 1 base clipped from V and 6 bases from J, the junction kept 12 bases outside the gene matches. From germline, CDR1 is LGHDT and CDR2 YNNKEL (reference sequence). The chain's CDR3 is CASSQGGTKFWREQYF. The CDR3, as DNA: TGTGCCAGCAGCCAAGGTGGGACTAAGTTTTGGCGCGAGCAGTACTTC.

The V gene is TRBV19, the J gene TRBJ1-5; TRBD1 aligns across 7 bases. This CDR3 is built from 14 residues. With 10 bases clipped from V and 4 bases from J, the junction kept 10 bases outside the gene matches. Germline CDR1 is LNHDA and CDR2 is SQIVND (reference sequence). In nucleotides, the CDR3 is TGTGCCACCTCCGGTGCAGGGGGTAATCAGCCCCAGCATTTT. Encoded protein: CATSGAGGNQPQHF.

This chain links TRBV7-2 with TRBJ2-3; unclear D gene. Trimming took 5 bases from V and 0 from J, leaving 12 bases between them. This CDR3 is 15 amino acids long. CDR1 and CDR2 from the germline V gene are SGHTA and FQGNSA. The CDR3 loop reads CASSLVVASTDTQYF. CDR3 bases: TGTGCCAGCAGCCTAGTCGTTGCGAGCACAGATACGCAGTATTTT.

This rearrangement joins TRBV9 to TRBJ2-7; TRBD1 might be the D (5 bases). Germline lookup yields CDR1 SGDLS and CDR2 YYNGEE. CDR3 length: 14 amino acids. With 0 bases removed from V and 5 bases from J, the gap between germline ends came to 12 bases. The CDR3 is CASSVGGFLNEQYF. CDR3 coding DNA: TGTGCCAGCAGCGTAGGGGGCTTCTTGAACGAGCAGTACTTC.

The CDR3 sequence is CASSLTGLAGLDTQYF. Written as DNA, the CDR3 is TGTGCCAGCAGCTTAACCGGACTAGCGGGGTTGGATACGCAGTATTTT. The V gene is TRBV7-9, the J gene TRBJ2-3, with 12 bases matching TRBD2. The CDR3 extends over 16 amino acids. Trimming at V came to 2 bases and at J to 6 bases, leaving 6 bases not matched to a gene. Germline CDR1 is SEHNR and CDR2 is FQNEAQ (reference sequence).

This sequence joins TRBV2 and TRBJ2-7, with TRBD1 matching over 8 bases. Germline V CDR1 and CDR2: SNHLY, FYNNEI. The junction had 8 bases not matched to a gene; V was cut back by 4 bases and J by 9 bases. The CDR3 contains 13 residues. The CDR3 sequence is CASSAAGQGVQYF. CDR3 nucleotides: TGTGCCAGCAGTGCCGCCGGACAGGGAGTGCAGTACTTC.

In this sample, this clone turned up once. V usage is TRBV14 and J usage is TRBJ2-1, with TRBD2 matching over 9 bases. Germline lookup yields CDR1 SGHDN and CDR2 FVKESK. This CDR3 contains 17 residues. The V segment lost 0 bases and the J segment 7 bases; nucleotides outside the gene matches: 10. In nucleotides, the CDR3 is TGTGCCAGCAGCCAAGACTCAGTGCGGGGGGGCCGTAATGAGCAGTTCTTC. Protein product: CASSQDSVRGGRNEQFF.

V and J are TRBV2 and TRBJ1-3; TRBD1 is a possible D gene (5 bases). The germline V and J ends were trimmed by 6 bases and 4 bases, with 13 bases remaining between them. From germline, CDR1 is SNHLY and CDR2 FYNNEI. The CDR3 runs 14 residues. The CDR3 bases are TGTGCCAGCAGAGCGTACAGGTCCGGAAACACCATATATTTT. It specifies CASRAYRSGNTIYF.

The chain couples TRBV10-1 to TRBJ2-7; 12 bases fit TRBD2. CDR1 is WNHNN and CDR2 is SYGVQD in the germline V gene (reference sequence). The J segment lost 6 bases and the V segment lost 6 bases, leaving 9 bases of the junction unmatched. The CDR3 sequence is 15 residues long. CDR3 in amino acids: CASSRTSGAPLEQYF. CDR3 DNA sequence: TGCGCCAGCAGCCGGACTAGCGGGGCGCCCCTCGAGCAGTACTTC.